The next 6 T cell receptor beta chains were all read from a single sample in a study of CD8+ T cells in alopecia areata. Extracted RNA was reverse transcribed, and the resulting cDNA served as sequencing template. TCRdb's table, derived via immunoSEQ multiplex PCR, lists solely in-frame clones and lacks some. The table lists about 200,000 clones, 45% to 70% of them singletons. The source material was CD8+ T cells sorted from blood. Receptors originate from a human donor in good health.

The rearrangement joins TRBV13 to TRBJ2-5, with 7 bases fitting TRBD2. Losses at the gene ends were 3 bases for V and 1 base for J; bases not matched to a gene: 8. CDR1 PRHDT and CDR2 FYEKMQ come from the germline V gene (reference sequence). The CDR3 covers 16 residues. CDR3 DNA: TGTGCCAGCAGCTTTTCGGCGGGGGTGTCCCAAGAGACCCAGTACTTC. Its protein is CASSFSAGVSQETQYF.

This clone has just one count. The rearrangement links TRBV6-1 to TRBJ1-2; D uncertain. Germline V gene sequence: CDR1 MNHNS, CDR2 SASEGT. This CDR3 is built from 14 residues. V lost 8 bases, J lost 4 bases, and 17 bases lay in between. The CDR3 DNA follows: TGTGCCAGCCGACCACCGGGAAATCTCTATGGCTACACCTTC. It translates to CASRPPGNLYGYTF.

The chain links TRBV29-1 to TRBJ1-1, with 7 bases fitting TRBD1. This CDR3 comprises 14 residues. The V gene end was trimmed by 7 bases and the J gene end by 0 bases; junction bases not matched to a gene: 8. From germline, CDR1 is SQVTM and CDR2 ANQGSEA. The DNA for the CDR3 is TGCAGCGCCCGACAGGGTGCGGTGAACACTGAAGCTTTCTTT. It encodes CSARQGAVNTEAFF.

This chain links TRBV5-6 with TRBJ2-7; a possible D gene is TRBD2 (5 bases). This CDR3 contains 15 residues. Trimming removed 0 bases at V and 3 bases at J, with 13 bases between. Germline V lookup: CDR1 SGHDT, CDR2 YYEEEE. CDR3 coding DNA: TGTGCCAGCAGCTTGGATCGGGATCTACTCTACGAGCAGTACTTC. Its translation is CASSLDRDLLYEQYF.

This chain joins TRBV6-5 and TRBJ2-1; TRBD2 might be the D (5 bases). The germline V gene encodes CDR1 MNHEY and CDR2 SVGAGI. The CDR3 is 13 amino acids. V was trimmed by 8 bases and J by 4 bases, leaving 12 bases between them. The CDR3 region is CASGSRGYNEQFF. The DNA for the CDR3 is TGTGCCAGCGGCTCCCGGGGATACAATGAGCAGTTCTTC.

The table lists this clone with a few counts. DNA of the CDR3: TGTGCCAGCAGTGGCGATCAGGGAATTAATGAAAAACTGTTTTTT. Translating gives CASSGDQGINEKLFF. The chain couples TRBV2 to TRBJ1-4, with D possibly TRBD1 on 5 matching bases. The CDR3 spans 15 residues. Germline CDR1 is SNHLY and CDR2 is FYNNEI. The ends were cut back, 4 bases at V and 4 bases at J, with 13 bases in the middle. Supplemented by reference TRBV2 and TRBJ1-4, the full variable domain reads EPEVTQTPSHQVTQMGQEVILRCVPISNHLYFYWYRQILGQKVEFLVSFYNNEISEKSEIFDDQFSVERPDGSNFTLKIRSTKLEDSAMYFCASSGDQGINEKLFFGSGTQLSVL.